This TCR beta chain was identified in a study of blood T cell repertoires in COVID-19. Some clones are missing from TCRdb's copy, which holds only in-frame ones; the method was immunoSEQ multiplex PCR. The sample includes about 200,000 clones, roughly 81% seen only once; the top ten take roughly 5%. Germline values: CDR1 MNHEY, CDR2 SMNVEV (reference sequence). This CDR3 region has 16 residues. J was trimmed by 5 bases and V by 7 bases; bases with no gene match: 11. Sequenced sample: peripheral blood. The receptor comes from a woman over 75 with acute or convalescent COVID-19. The chain has TRBV27 and TRBJ2-1; 10 bases fit TRBD1. CDR3 nucleotide sequence: TGTGCCAGCACCCCGACAGGGGGCATTCGCGACAATGAGCAGTTCTTC. This sequence encodes CASTPTGGIRDNEQFF.